These T cell receptor beta chains were read from a single sample in a study of PD-L1 blockade in urothelial cancer. Profiling relied on immunoSEQ multiplex PCR, and the TCRdb table lists in-frame clones only, not all of them. The sample lists more than 50,000 clones; roughly 82% were seen once. Here the sequenced sample was PBMCs, taken around atezolizumab (anti-PD-L1) treatment. The source of these receptors is a man in his 70s with urothelial cancer. The CDR3 runs from the conserved cysteine through the conserved F or W. A D gene is named only where the DNA matches it firmly. The size entry is marked missing in some rows and otherwise reads once, few, many or a size class.

D	V	size	J	CDR3	DNA
TRBD2	TRBV29-1	NA	TRBJ2-2	CSVGARGDGGELFF	TGCAGCGTTGGGGCCCGGGGGGATGGCGGGGAGCTGTTTTTT
NA	TRBV28	few	TRBJ2-7	CASSQGVNPSYEQYF	TGTGCCAGCAGCCAAGGGGTAAACCCGTCCTACGAGCAGTACTTC
NA	TRBV7-9	few	TRBJ2-6	CASSNDRSGANVLTF	TGTGCCAGCAGCAACGACAGGTCCGGGGCCAACGTCCTGACTTTC
TRBD1	TRBV15	NA	TRBJ1-2	CATSRDKGQVYGYTF	TGTGCCACCAGCAGAGATAAAGGACAGGTTTATGGCTACACCTTC
NA	TRBV28	NA	TRBJ2-3	CASPPSTGYTDTQYF	TGTGCCAGTCCGCCTTCTACAGGGTACACAGATACGCAGTATTTT
TRBD1	TRBV5-6	NA	TRBJ2-2	CASSLRTGYSGELFF	TGTGCCAGCAGCCTCAGGACAGGATACTCCGGGGAGCTGTTTTTT
NA	TRBV7-7	NA	TRBJ2-1	CASSPTRQVNEQFF	TGTGCTAGCAGCCCCACTCGACAGGTCAATGAGCAGTTCTTC
TRBD2	TRBV27	NA	TRBJ2-1	CASSRRREGVGNEQFF	TGTGCCAGCAGTCGACGGCGGGAGGGGGTGGGCAATGAGCAGTTCTTC
TRBD1	TRBV19	few	TRBJ1-2	CASSMPTGGSGYTF	TGTGCCAGTAGTATGCCCACAGGGGGCTCTGGCTACACCTTC
NA	TRBV14	NA	TRBJ1-2	CASSQGQTANYGYTF	TGTGCCAGCAGCCAAGGCCAAACGGCTAACTATGGCTACACCTTC
TRBD2	TRBV30	few	TRBJ2-7	CAWNWGGLSYEQYF	TGTGCCTGGAATTGGGGGGGGTTGTCCTACGAGCAGTACTTC
NA	TRBV4-2	NA	TRBJ2-1	CASSQGSGPGDNEQFF	TGTGCCAGCAGCCAAGGTAGCGGCCCCGGGGACAATGAGCAGTTCTTC
NA	TRBV9	NA	TRBJ1-3	CASSVDSSGNTIYF	TGTGCCAGCAGCGTGGACAGCTCTGGAAACACCATATATTTT
TRBD1	TRBV27	NA	TRBJ2-7	CASSWGQGSYEQYF	TGTGCCAGCAGTTGGGGACAGGGGAGCTACGAGCAGTACTTC
NA	TRBV28	NA	TRBJ1-5	CASSLWADNSNQPQHF	TGTGCCAGCAGTTTATGGGCAGACAATAGCAATCAGCCCCAGCATTTT
TRBD1	TRBV2	NA	TRBJ1-3	CASSETQGVFYSGNTIYF	TGTGCCAGCAGTGAAACACAGGGGGTATTTTACTCTGGAAACACCATATATTTT
NA	TRBV2	few	TRBJ1-2	CARLGQADQRGYGYTF	TGTGCCCGGTTAGGGCAGGCAGATCAACGGGGCTATGGCTACACCTTC
TRBD2	TRBV5-1	NA	TRBJ2-1	CASQPGTTYNEQFF	TGCGCCAGCCAACCCGGGACTACCTACAATGAGCAGTTCTTC
TRBD1	TRBV10-3	NA	TRBJ2-1	CAITTGQGAYNEQFF	TGTGCCATCACAACGGGACAGGGCGCCTACAATGAGCAGTTCTTC
NA	TRBV6-5	once	TRBJ1-2	CASSYSDRGYGYTF	TGTGCCAGCAGTTACTCGGACAGAGGCTATGGCTACACCTTC
TRBD2	TRBV7-9	NA	TRBJ2-2	CASSFGLGSGELFF	TGTGCCAGCAGCTTTGGACTAGGGTCCGGGGAGCTGTTTTTT
TRBD2	TRBV7-9	NA	TRBJ2-1	CASSLEASGSGEQFF	TGTGCCAGCAGCTTAGAGGCTAGCGGGAGTGGGGAGCAGTTCTTC
NA	TRBV19	NA	TRBJ1-4	CASSRQVNEKLFF	TGTGCCAGTAGTAGACAGGTCAATGAAAAACTGTTTTTT
TRBD1	TRBV7-9	few	TRBJ2-7	CASSRVQGSHEQYF	TGTGCCAGCAGCCGCGTACAGGGGTCCCACGAGCAGTACTTC
TRBD2	TRBV18	NA	TRBJ2-7	CASSWRTSGYEQYF	TGTGCCAGCTCCTGGCGGACTAGCGGTTACGAGCAGTACTTC
NA	TRBV21-1	few	TRBJ1-2	CARGAGILYGYTF	TGTGCCAGGGGGGCAGGGATCCTCTATGGCTACACCTTC
TRBD2	TRBV25-1	NA	TRBJ2-7	CASRTGLAEGEQYF	TGTGCCAGCAGGACTGGACTAGCTGAAGGCGAGCAGTACTTC
TRBD2	TRBV19	NA	TRBJ2-3	CASGTSGRWGTDTQYF	TGTGCCAGTGGGACTAGCGGGAGATGGGGCACAGATACGCAGTATTTT
NA	TRBV6-5	NA	TRBJ1-4	CASSRREDEKLFF	TGTGCCAGCAGTCGGCGGGAGGATGAAAAACTGTTTTTT
TRBD2	TRBV7-9	once	TRBJ2-2	CASRLAGKSVGELFF	TGTGCCAGCAGATTAGCGGGCAAGAGTGTCGGGGAGCTGTTTTTT
TRBD2	TRBV29-1	few	TRBJ2-1	CSVDGGGSSYNEQFF	TGCAGCGTCGACGGGGGGGGGAGCTCCTACAATGAGCAGTTCTTC
TRBD2	TRBV5-4	once	TRBJ2-1	CASSLRGRGLNEQFF	TGTGCCAGCAGCTTACGCGGGAGAGGTCTCAATGAGCAGTTCTTC
NA	TRBV5-6	NA	TRBJ1-3	CASSLSSRGSGNTIYF	TGTGCCAGCAGCTTGTCAAGTCGCGGTTCTGGAAACACCATATATTTT
TRBD1	TRBV5-6	NA	TRBJ2-5	CASSIRQGAQETQYF	TGTGCCAGCAGCATAAGACAGGGGGCGCAGGAGACCCAGTACTTC
NA	TRBV6-1	few	TRBJ2-7	CASRIDGAYEQYF	TGTGCCAGCAGGATAGACGGAGCCTACGAGCAGTACTTC
NA	TRBV5-1	NA	TRBJ2-5	CASSSPTAQETQYF	TGCGCCAGCAGCTCACCGACAGCCCAAGAGACCCAGTACTTC
NA	TRBV19	once	TRBJ1-2	CASSIDHREGYGYTF	TGTGCCAGTAGTATAGACCACAGGGAGGGCTATGGCTACACCTTC
NA	TRBV5-1	once	TRBJ2-5	CASSPQGLETQYF	TGCGCCAGCAGCCCTCAGGGGCTAGAGACCCAGTACTTC
NA	TRBV11-2	NA	TRBJ2-5	CASSLALATNQETQYF	TGTGCCAGCAGCTTAGCGCTAGCGACGAACCAAGAGACCCAGTACTTC
NA	TRBV28	once	TRBJ2-1	CASRPNDGGNYNEQFF	TGTGCCAGCAGGCCCAATGACGGAGGCAACTACAATGAGCAGTTCTTC
TRBD1	TRBV5-1	NA	TRBJ1-1	CASSLRQGEAEAFF	TGCGCCAGCAGCTTGAGACAGGGGGAGGCTGAAGCTTTCTTT
NA	TRBV7-9	NA	TRBJ2-1	CASSLQSLSNEQFF	TGTGCCAGCAGCTTACAGTCGTTAAGCAATGAGCAGTTCTTC
NA	TRBV5-5	NA	TRBJ2-7	CASSLAPQAPAHEQYF	TGTGCCAGCAGCTTGGCTCCGCAGGCGCCGGCCCACGAGCAGTACTTC
NA	TRBV6-1	once	TRBJ2-7	CASRGNYEQYF	TGTGCCAGCAGGGGCAACTACGAGCAGTACTTC
NA	TRBV7-2	NA	TRBJ1-5	CASSLGPGSGNQPQHF	TGTGCCAGCAGCTTAGGTCCGGGGAGCGGCAATCAGCCCCAGCATTTT
TRBD1	TRBV5-1	once	TRBJ1-2	CASSPDRGYGYTF	TGCGCCAGCAGCCCGGACAGGGGGTATGGCTACACCTTC
TRBD2	TRBV5-1	NA	TRBJ2-7	CASSLGLAGAKDEQYF	TGCGCCAGCAGCTTGGGGCTAGCGGGAGCTAAAGACGAGCAGTACTTC